The present T cell receptor beta chain was sequenced within a study of T cell responses to AZD1222 COVID-19 vaccine. Findings and limits, study-wide: Clonal diversity was possibly underestimated; the donors were predominantly white British and more often female. Rises in breadth and depth of Spike-specific TCRs came after two AZD1222 doses. Among AZD1222 vaccinees, only six or seven were seropositive at baseline. Among vaccine-associated CD4 TCRs, coverage spanned spike, with dominance at 160-218 and 743-854.

There are 14 residues in the CDR3. Trimming removed 6 bases from V and 4 bases from J; junction bases left unmatched: 8. CDR1 and CDR2 (germline): LNHDA, SQIVND (reference sequence). Using immunoSEQ multiplex PCR, the repertoire was profiled, and TCRdb retains in-frame clones only, with some absent. Of some 200,000 clones listed, about nine tenths are singletons. Notes on this clone: Antigen unknown.

The chain carries TRBV19 and TRBJ1-1, with TRBD1 matching 7 bases. Sequences were derived from peripheral blood, sampled on day 0 of AZD1222 vaccination. This TCR derives from an adult in good health. CDR3 region: CASRRRGQFTEAFF. The CDR3 bases are TGTGCCAGTAGGCGACGGGGACAGTTCACTGAAGCTTTCTTT.